The sequence of this T cell receptor (beta chain) was determined in a study of blood T cell repertoires in COVID-19. Study-wide context: Some COVID-19 samples were acute and others convalescent; all came from the United States, Italy and Spain. PBMCs, B-cell-depleted T cells, or T cells provided the cDNA or gDNA that made up the material.

The germline gives CDR1 SGHRS, CDR2 YFSETQ. Trimming stripped 0 bases from V and 7 bases from J, with 10 bases between. The CDR3 is 14 residues long. Original processing methods: It was from reference gene primer amplification that nucleated cell counts were estimated. Sequenced by immunoSEQ multiplex PCR; TCRdb stores in-frame clones only, minus some. The V and J calls and clone size were taken over from that table, and D and trimming were inferred from the DNA. The sample records around 56,000 clones, more than 80% being singletons. The TCR sequence derives from an older man with acute or convalescent COVID-19. The gene calls are TRBV5-1 and TRBJ1-4; D ambiguous. The sample was peripheral blood. This CDR3 reads CASSLEADSEKLFF. CDR3 bases: TGCGCCAGCAGCTTGGAGGCGGACTCTGAAAAACTGTTTTTT. The complete variable domain, with remaining parts taken from reference TRBV5-1 and TRBJ1-4, reads KAGVTQTPRYLIKTRGQQVTLSCSPISGHRSVSWYQQTPGQGLQFLFEYFSETQRNKGNFPGRFSGRQFSNSRSEMNVSTLELGDSALYLCASSLEADSEKLFFGSGTQLSVL.